The clone carrying this T cell receptor (beta chain) was seen ten or more times. What it binds is unknown. These data belong to a study of blood T cells in healthy people across ages. General observations from the study: It was the long-lived donors that had more naive CD4+ cells and higher diversity than aged donors. Roughly linear age-related decline in beta diversity appeared, significant by age around 38.

A sample-barcoded 5' primer and a J-beta primer mix were used in a second PCR of roughly 7 to 11 cycles. TCRdb re-called the 5' RACE reads through MiXCR, storing one row per CDR3 protein. The table has 750,000 to 1,000,000 distinct CDR3 sequences, 25% to 35% seen once. The V gene's germline CDR1 is SGHNT and CDR2 YYREEE (reference sequence). Trimming removed 1 base from V and 9 bases from J, with 11 bases in between. This CDR3 spans 13 amino acids. Every sample yielded at least 7 million isolated PBMCs. This sample was shared with a second study, whose subject was T cells of mothers and their children. That report adds: Both sample barcodes and 2-4 random nucleotides came from the M1S primer of the second PCR.

V gene TRBV5-4 combines with J gene TRBJ2-1, with D unresolved. The source material was blood. The sequence came from a woman aged 40 to 50 in good health. The CDR3 sequence is CASSLWKGSEQFF. Here the CDR3 DNA reads TGTGCCAGCAGCTTGTGGAAAGGGTCTGAGCAGTTCTTC.